This T cell receptor (beta chain) is drawn from a study of cytomegalovirus exposure and HLA in healthy donors (dated 2017 in TCRdb). For the study in its entirety: According to a later analysis, the 100 to 150 validation repertoires were produced on the same platform as the approximately 600 repertoires of the first cohort. To predict cytomegalovirus infection status, the study brought together high-throughput TCR immunosequencing, statistical association of individual TCRs with disease status, and machine learning. Besides the first cohort of more than 650 subjects, a separate validation cohort made up of roughly 120 different subjects was used. The study was designed to test whether signatures of past pathogen exposure could be identified by cataloging public T cell receptors.

From the cysteine through the phenylalanine, the CDR3 covers 16 amino acids. Only the CDR3 part of the read is kept: 48 bases, read in frame from the first base. Germline trimming: 4 bases from V, 2 bases from J; junction bases outside gene matches: 4. Sequences SGHRS (CDR1) and YFSETQ (CDR2) are obtained from the germline V gene. As to this clone: The specificity of this receptor is unknown. Within one base of it there is no much larger clone, and no base qualities were kept.

What the research found in general, with its limitations: All 120 or so repertoires were used to score co-occurrence in the validation cohort in a later analysis, because that analysis had no HLA typing for the cohort. Subsequent analysis determined that TCRs grouped into clusters in the first cohort also showed a tendency toward co-occurrence across the roughly 110 validation repertoires, and 85% to 95% of cluster scores exceeded 0. The study gave a list of around 170 TCR beta chains associated with cytomegalovirus. The classifier was reported to diagnose cytomegalovirus status with high specificity and sensitivity in both the original and validation cohorts. A few of the identified cytomegalovirus-associated TCR beta chains were confirmed in vitro to be specific for cytomegalovirus antigens. It was suggested by the authors that the approach could potentially be generalized to other disease states and immunological phenotypes. Most TCR sequences were seen in very few donors, while some public TCRs were found in many individuals.

Separate from the approximately 700-subject first cohort, the validation cohort of 120 subjects was the group to which the donors belonged. The method behind the library was the immunoSEQ multiplex PCR assay. In the source study's methods: A statistical classification framework was built for diagnosing cytomegalovirus status from the catalog of TCR beta chain sequences. TCRdb took over this immuneACCESS table, retaining in-frame rearrangements with V and J assigned. Such tables are incomplete; in checked studies, under half of the missing clones stem from an unresolved V gene, and the remainder is unexplained. D and trimming were read from the DNA, whereas the V and J calls and clone size are those reported in that table. The table for this sample lists 150,000 to 200,000 clones; around 92% of them were counted only once. About a tenth of the sample is held by the ten biggest clonotypes.

The chain couples TRBV5-1 to TRBJ2-3, with TRBD2 matching 13 junction bases. The TCR comes from a woman between 18 and 30 years old in good health and CMV-seropositive. What was sequenced was PBMCs. The CDR3 reads as follows: CASSRGLAGLTDTQYF. The nucleotide sequence reads as follows: TGCGCCAGCAGCCGGGGACTAGCGGGACTCACAGATACGCAGTATTTT.